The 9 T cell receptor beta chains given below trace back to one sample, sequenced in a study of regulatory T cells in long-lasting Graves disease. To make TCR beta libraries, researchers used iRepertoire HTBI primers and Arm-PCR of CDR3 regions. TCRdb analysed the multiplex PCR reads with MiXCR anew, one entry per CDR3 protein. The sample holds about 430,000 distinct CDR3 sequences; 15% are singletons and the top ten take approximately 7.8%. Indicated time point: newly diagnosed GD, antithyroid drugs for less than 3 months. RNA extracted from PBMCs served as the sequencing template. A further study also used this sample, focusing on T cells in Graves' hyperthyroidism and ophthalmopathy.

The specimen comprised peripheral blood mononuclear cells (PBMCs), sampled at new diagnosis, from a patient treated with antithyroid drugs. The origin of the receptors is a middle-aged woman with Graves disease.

CDR3 bases: TGTGCCTCCAATCCGGGACAGGGGGCGTTGGATGAGCAGTTCTTC. Protein sequence: CASNPGQGALDEQFF. The rearrangement joins TRBV10-3 to TRBJ2-1; 12 bases align to TRBD1. The V gene's germline CDR1 is ENHRY and CDR2 SYGVKD. CDR3 length: 15 residues. V lost 11 bases and J lost 8; bases outside the gene matches: 13.

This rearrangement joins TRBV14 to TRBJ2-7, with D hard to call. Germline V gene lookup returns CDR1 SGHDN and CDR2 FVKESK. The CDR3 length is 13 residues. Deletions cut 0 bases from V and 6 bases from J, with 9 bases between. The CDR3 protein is CASSQDTEAEQYF. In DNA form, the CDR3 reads TGTGCCAGCAGCCAAGACACAGAGGCCGAGCAGTACTTC.

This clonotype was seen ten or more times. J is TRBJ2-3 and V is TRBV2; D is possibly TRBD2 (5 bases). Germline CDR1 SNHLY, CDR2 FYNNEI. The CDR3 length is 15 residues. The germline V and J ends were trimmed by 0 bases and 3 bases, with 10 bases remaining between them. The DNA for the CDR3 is TGTGCCAGCAGTGAAGCGCCGGGAACGACAGATACGCAGTATTTT. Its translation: CASSEAPGTTDTQYF.

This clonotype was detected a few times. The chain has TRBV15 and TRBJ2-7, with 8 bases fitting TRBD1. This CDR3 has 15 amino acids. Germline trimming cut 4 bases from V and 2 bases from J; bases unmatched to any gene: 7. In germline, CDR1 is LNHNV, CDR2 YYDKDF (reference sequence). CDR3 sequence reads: CATSTPGQGTYEQYF. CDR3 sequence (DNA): TGTGCCACCAGCACCCCCGGACAGGGAACCTACGAGCAGTACTTC.

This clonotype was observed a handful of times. The CDR3 DNA sequence: TGTGCCAGCAACCTCAACAGGGCAGGGGAGAACACTGAAGCTTTCTTT. It is translated as CASNLNRAGENTEAFF. This chain uses TRBV7-3 with TRBJ1-1; D perhaps matches TRBD1 (6 bases). The CDR3 contains 16 residues. The germline V and J ends were trimmed by 7 bases and 1 base, with 19 bases remaining between them. CDR1 is SGHTA, CDR2 FQGTGA, per germline. The full variable domain, its missing parts supplied by reference TRBV7-3 and TRBJ1-1, is GAGVSQTPSNKVTEKGKYVELRCDPISGHTALYWYRQSLGQGPEFLIYFQGTGAADDSGLPNDRFFAVRPEGSVSTLKIQRTERGDSAVYLCASNLNRAGENTEAFFGQGTRLTVV.

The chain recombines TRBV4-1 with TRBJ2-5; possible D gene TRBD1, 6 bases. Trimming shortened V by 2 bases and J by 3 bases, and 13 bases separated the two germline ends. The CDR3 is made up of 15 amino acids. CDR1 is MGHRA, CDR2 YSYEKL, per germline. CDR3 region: CASSQSDRLKETQYF. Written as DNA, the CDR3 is TGCGCCAGCAGCCAATCGGACAGATTGAAAGAGACCCAGTACTTC.

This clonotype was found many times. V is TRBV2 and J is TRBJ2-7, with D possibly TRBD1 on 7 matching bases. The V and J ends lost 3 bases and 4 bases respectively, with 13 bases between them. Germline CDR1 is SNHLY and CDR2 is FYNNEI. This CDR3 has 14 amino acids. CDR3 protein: CASSETRQGYEQYF. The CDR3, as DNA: TGTGCCAGCAGTGAGACTAGACAGGGTTACGAGCAGTACTTC. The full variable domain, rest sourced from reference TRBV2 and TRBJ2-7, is EPEVTQTPSHQVTQMGQEVILRCVPISNHLYFYWYRQILGQKVEFLVSFYNNEISEKSEIFDDQFSVERPDGSNFTLKIRSTKLEDSAMYFCASSETRQGYEQYFGPGTRLTVT.

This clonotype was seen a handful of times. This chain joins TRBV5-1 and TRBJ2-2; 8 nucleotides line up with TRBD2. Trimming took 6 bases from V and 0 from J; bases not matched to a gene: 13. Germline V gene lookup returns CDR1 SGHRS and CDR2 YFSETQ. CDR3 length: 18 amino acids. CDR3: CASTGSRLAGPNTGELFF. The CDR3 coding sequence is TGCGCCAGCACGGGGTCTCGCCTAGCGGGCCCGAACACCGGGGAGCTGTTTTTT.

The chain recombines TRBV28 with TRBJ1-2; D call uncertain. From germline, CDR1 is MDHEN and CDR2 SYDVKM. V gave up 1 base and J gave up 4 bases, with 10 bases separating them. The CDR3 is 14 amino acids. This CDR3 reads CASSLSQESYGYTF. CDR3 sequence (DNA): TGTGCCAGCAGTTTATCTCAGGAGTCCTATGGCTACACCTTC.